Presented here are 11 T cell receptor beta chains from one specimen sequenced in a study of T cells in Graves' hyperthyroidism and ophthalmopathy. From RNA transcripts, TCR beta CDR3 regions were amplified. Initially, a first-round RT-PCR of the TCR CDR3 employed the HTBI primer set. TCRdb re-analysed the multiplex PCR reads in MiXCR, keeping a single row per CDR3 protein. The repertoire holds hundreds of thousands of distinct CDR3 sequences, with around 39% as singletons. The specimen was blood. Receptors originate from a young man with Graves' hyperthyroidism.

V is TRBV12-3 or TRBV12-4 and J is TRBJ1-1; D gene uncertain. The CDR3 spans 15 residues. V lost 6 bases to trimming and J lost 1 base, with 15 bases between them. CDR3 sequence: CASRRSGRGNTEAFF. DNA of the CDR3: TGTGCCAGCAGGAGAAGCGGGAGAGGGAACACTGAAGCTTTCTTT.

This chain joins TRBV9 and TRBJ1-1; maybe TRBD1 (6 bases). CDR1 and CDR2 from the germline V gene are SGDLS and YYNGEE. Trimming took 4 bases from V and 8 from J, leaving 18 bases between them. This CDR3 region has 14 residues. The CDR3 nucleotides are TGTGCCAGCAGCCCCCCCCTCCCGGGACAAGAAGCTTTCTTT. This sequence encodes CASSPPLPGQEAFF.

V usage is TRBV20-1 and J usage is TRBJ1-1; 7 nucleotides agree with TRBD1. The CDR3 is 14 amino acids. Looked up from germline, CDR1 is DFQATT and CDR2 is SNEGSKA (reference sequence). The CDR3, as DNA: TGCAGCCCCACTACCGAGGGGGCGCGGACTGAAGCTTTCTTT. Translation: CSPTTEGARTEAFF.

The chain recombines TRBV7-9 with TRBJ1-5; a possible D gene is TRBD1 (5 bases). There are 15 residues in the CDR3. Germline V gives CDR1 SEHNR, CDR2 FQNEAQ (reference sequence). The V end lost 2 bases, the J end lost 5 bases, and 13 bases lay between the germline ends. CDR3 region: CASSLWGREDQPQHF. The CDR3 DNA is TGTGCCAGCAGCTTATGGGGCAGGGAAGATCAGCCCCAGCATTTT.

The genes are TRBV10-3 and TRBJ1-1; the match to TRBD1 covers 8 bases. Germline trimming cut 0 bases from V and 4 bases from J; bases unmatched to any gene: 7. Looked up from germline, CDR1 is ENHRY and CDR2 is SYGVKD. The CDR3 spans 16 residues. The CDR3 region has the DNA TGTGCCATCAGTGAGTCTCGACAGGGGATGGGCACTGAAGCTTTCTTT. It codes for CAISESRQGMGTEAFF.

This clonotype was seen ten or more times. This chain uses TRBV29-1 with TRBJ1-1; D is ambiguous. Trimming removed 1 base from V and 6 bases from J, with 9 bases in between. CDR1 and CDR2 from the germline V gene are SQVTM and ANQGSEA. This CDR3 contains 12 residues. In DNA, the CDR3 is TGCAGCGTTGAAGTTGGTTCTTCTGAAGCTTTCTTT. Its translation is CSVEVGSSEAFF.

The genes are TRBV5-1 and TRBJ1-5; 10 nucleotides line up with TRBD1. This CDR3 spans 15 amino acids. The V gene end was trimmed by 4 bases and the J gene end by 5 bases; junction bases not matched to a gene: 6. Germline V lookup: CDR1 SGHRS, CDR2 YFSETQ. The CDR3, as DNA: TGCGCCAGCAGCCTCGGGACAGGGGACGATCAGCCCCAGCATTTT. Its translation: CASSLGTGDDQPQHF.

The count of this clonotype is one. The chain recombines TRBV7-9 with TRBJ2-5; 7 bases match TRBD1. The trim removed 4 bases at V and 5 bases at J, leaving 7 bases unmatched. Germline V gene data show CDR1 as SEHNR and CDR2 as FQNEAQ (reference sequence). The CDR3 runs 14 residues. The CDR3 reads CASSYWDSKETQYF. Written as DNA, the CDR3 is TGTGCCAGCAGCTATTGGGACAGCAAGGAGACCCAGTACTTC.

This clonotype was detected many times. The gene calls are TRBV29-1 and TRBJ1-2; D not resolved. Trimming pared 6 bases from V and 0 bases from J, leaving 14 bases between. The CDR3 has 14 amino acids. CDR1 SQVTM and CDR2 ANQGSEA come from the germline V gene. The CDR3: CSVPSGLANYGYTF. In DNA form, the CDR3 reads TGCAGCGTCCCCTCCGGCCTGGCTAACTATGGCTACACCTTC.

This clonotype has only a few counts. The chain couples TRBV7-8 to TRBJ2-7, with TRBD2 identical over 8 bases. The CDR3 is made up of 16 amino acids. V gave up 2 bases and J gave up 0 bases; unmatched junction bases: 6. Germline assignment: CDR1 SGHVS and CDR2 FQNEAQ. CDR3 loop: CASSLQAGASSYEQYF. The CDR3 bases are TGTGCCAGCAGCTTACAAGCGGGAGCGAGCTCCTACGAGCAGTACTTC.

This clonotype was observed at least ten times. The CDR3 loop reads CASSPPNYGYTF. The CDR3 DNA reads TGTGCCAGCAGCCCCCCCAACTATGGCTACACCTTC. V is TRBV12-3 or TRBV12-4 and J is TRBJ1-2; D gene unclear. The CDR3 runs to 12 residues. V was shortened by 6 bases and J by 2 bases, with 7 bases between the two germline ends.